This T cell receptor (beta chain) comes out of a study of CD4 T cell repertoires in COVID-19. Study-wide context: Other coronavirus spike proteins restimulated relabeled CFSE-low cells expanded with IL-2 for ten to eleven days.

The CDR3 has 16 amino acids. CDR1 and CDR2 (germline): LNHDA, SQIVND (reference sequence). With 3 bases clipped from V and 3 bases from J, the junction kept 8 bases outside the gene matches. The memory T cells were sequenced right after ex vivo isolation, without culture. This clone was observed a handful of times. Using immunoSEQ multiplex PCR, the repertoire was profiled, and TCRdb retains in-frame clones only, with some absent. The data contain more than 65,000 clones, approximately 83% of them singletons. The chain carries TRBV19 and TRBJ1-5; 7 bases are a match to TRBD1. The source material was CD4+ T cells from peripheral blood, sampled after recovery from COVID-19. This receptor was identified in a human donor who had COVID-19. CDR3 in DNA: TGTGCCAGTAGTATTGGGGGCAGGGGGATCAATCAGCCCCAGCATTTT. This sequence encodes CASSIGGRGINQPQHF. The entire variable domain, with the rest obtained from reference TRBV19 and TRBJ1-5, is as follows: DGGITQSPKYLFRKEGQNVTLSCEQNLNHDAMYWYRQDPGQGLRLIYYSQIVNDFQKGDIAEGYSVSREKKESFPLTVTSAQKNPTAFYLCASSIGGRGINQPQHFGDGTRLSIL.